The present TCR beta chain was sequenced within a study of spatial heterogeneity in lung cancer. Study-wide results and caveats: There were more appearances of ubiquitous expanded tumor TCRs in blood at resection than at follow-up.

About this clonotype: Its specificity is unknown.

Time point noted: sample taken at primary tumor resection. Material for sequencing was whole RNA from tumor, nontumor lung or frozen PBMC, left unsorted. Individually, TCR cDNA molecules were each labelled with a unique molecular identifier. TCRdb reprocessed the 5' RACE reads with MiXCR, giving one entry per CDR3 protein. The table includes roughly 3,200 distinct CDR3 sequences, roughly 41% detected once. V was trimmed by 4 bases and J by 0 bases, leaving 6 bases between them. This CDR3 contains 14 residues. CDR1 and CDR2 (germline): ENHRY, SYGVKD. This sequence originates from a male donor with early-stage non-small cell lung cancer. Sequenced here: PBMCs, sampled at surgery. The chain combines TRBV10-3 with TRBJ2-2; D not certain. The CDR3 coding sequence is TGTGCCATCAGTGGGCAGACGAACACCGGGGAGCTGTTTTTT. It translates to CAISGQTNTGELFF.